This T cell receptor beta chain was observed in a study of vaccination and CD4 T cells after COVID-19. The treatment denotes: roughly 10-day PBMC culture with coronavirus spike peptide pools or control peptides (ViraFEST assay). Investigators obtained the unexposed donor's CD4+ T cells before the COVID-19 pandemic (2011-2018). Note on this clonotype: Its matching antigen is unknown.

Cultured CD4+ T-cell DNA underwent Oncomine TCR Beta short-read sequencing. TCRdb reprocessed the PCR reads via MiXCR and lists one record per CDR3 protein. Of roughly 7,000 distinct CDR3 sequences in the sample, approximately 40% were seen once. This CDR3 region has 16 residues. V was shortened by 0 bases and J by 6 bases, with 15 bases between the two germline ends. The germline CDR1 and CDR2 sequences are SGHNT and YENEEA. Material for sequencing was CD4+ T cells from blood, cultured in vitro. The chain couples TRBV11-3 to TRBJ2-1; possible D gene TRBD1, 6 bases. The origin of this receptor is a human donor in good health. CDR3 region: CASSLDLGRGSNEQFF. Written as DNA, the CDR3 is TGTGCCAGCAGCTTAGATCTGGGCAGGGGATCCAATGAGCAGTTCTTC.